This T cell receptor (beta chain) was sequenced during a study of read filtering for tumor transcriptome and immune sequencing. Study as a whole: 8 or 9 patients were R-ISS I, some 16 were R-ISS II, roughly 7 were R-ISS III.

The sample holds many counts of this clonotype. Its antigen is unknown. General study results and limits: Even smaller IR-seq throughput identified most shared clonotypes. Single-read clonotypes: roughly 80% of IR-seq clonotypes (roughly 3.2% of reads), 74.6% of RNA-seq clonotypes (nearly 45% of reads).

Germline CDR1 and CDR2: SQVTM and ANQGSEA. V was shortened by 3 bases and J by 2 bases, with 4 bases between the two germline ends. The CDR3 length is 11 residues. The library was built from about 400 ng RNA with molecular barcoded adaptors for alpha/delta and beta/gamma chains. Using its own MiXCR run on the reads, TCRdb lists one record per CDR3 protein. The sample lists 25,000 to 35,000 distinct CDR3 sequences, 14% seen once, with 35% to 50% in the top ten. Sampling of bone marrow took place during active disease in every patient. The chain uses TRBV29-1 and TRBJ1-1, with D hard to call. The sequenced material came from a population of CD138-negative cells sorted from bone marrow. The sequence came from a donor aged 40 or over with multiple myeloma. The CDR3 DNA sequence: TGCAGCGTTGACAGCAACACTGAAGCTTTCTTT. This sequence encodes CSVDSNTEAFF.